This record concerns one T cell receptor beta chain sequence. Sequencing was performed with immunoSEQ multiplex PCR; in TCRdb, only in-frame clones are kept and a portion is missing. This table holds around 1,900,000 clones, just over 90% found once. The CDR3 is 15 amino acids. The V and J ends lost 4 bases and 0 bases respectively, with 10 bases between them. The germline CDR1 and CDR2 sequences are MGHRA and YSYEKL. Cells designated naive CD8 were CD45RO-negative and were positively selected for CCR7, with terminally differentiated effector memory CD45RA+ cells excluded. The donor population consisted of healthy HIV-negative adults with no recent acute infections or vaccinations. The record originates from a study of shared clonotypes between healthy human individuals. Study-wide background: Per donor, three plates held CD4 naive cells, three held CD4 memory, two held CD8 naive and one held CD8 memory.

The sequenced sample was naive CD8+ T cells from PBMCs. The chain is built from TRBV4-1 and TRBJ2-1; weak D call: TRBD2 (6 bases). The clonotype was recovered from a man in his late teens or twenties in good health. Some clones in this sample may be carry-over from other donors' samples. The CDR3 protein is CASSPAGRSYNEQFF. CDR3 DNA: TGCGCCAGCAGCCCGGCGGGACGCTCCTACAATGAGCAGTTCTTC.